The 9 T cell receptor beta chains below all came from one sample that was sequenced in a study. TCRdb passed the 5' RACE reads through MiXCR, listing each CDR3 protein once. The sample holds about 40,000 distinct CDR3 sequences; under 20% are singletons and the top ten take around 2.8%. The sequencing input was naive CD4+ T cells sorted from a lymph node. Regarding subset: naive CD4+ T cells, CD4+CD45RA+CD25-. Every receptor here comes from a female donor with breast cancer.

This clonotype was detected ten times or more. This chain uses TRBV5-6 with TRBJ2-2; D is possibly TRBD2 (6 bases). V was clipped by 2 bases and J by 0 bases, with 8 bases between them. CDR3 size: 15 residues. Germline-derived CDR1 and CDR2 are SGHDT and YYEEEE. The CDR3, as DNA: TGTGCCAGCAGCTTTTTAGCGGCGAACACCGGGGAGCTGTTTTTT. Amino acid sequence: CASSFLAANTGELFF.

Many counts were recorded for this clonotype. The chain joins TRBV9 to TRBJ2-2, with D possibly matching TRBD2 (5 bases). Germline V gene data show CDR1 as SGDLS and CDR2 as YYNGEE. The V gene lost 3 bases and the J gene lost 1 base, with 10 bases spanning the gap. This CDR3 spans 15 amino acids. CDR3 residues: CASSARTGNTGELFF. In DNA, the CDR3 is TGTGCCAGCAGCGCTCGGACTGGGAACACCGGGGAGCTGTTTTTT. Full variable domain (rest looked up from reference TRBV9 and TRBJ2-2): DSGVTQTPKHLITATGQRVTLRCSPRSGDLSVYWYQQSLDQGLQFLIQYYNGEERAKGNILERFSAQQFPDLHSELNLSSLELGDSALYFCASSARTGNTGELFFGEGSRLTVL.

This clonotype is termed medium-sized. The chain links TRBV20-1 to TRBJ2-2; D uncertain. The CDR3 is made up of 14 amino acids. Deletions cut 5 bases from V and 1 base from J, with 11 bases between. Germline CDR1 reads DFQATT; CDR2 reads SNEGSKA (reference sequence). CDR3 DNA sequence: TGCAGTGCTCCGCGTTCCGGGAACACCGGGGAGCTGTTTTTT. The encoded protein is CSAPRSGNTGELFF.

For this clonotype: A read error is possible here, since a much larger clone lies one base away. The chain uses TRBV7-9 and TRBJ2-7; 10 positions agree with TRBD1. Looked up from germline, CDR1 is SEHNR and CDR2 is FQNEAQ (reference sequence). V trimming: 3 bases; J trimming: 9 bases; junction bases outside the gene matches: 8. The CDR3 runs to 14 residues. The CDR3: CASSFGQGVNGQYF. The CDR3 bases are TGTGCCAGCAGCTTCGGACAGGGGGTCAACGGGCAGTACTTC. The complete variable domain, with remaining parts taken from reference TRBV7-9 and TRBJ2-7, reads DTGVSQNPRHKITKRGQNVTFRCDPISEHNRLYWYRQTLGQGPEFLTYFQNEAQLEKSRLLSDRFSAERPKGSFSTLEIQRTEQGDSAMYLCASSFGQGVNGQYFGPGTRLTVT.

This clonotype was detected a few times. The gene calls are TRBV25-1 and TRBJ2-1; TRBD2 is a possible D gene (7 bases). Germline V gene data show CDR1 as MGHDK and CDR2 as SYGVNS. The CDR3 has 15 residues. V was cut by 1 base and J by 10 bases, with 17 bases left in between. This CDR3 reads CASSESGRGGVEQFF. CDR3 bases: TGTGCCAGCAGTGAATCAGGCAGGGGAGGGGTGGAGCAGTTCTTC.

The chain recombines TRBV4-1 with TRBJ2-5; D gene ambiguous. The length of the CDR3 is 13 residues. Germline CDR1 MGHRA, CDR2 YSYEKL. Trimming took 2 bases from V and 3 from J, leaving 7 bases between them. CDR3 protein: CASSQQTEETQYF. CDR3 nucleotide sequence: TGCGCCAGCAGCCAACAGACCGAAGAGACCCAGTACTTC.

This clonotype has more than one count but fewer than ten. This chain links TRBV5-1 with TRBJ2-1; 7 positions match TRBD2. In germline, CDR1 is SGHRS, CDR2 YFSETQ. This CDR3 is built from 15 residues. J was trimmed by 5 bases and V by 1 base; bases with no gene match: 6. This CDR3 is CASSLSREVHNEQFF. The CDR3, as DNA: TGCGCCAGCAGCTTGAGTCGGGAGGTTCACAATGAGCAGTTCTTC.

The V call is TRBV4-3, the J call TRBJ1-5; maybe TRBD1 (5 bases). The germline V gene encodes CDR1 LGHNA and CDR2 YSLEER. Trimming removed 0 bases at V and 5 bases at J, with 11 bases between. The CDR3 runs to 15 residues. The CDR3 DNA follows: TGCGCCAGCAGCCAAGACACGCAGGGTGATCAGCCCCAGCATTTT. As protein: CASSQDTQGDQPQHF.

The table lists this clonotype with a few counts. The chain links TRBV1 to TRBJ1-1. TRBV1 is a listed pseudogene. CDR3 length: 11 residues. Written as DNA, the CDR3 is TGCACCAGCAGAGTATGCACTGAAGCTTTCTTT. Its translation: CTSRVCTEAFF.